The clone carrying this TCR beta chain was seen many times. The antigen is unknown. The authors amplified TCR beta CDR3 regions, and they did so from RNA transcripts for repertoire sequencing. HTBI primers primed a first-round RT-PCR, and a second-round multiplex PCR followed. One entry per CDR3 protein, called by TCRdb with MiXCR from the multiplex PCR reads. This sample carries about 550,000 distinct CDR3 sequences, just under 40% of them seen once, and the ten largest clones take about 4.2%. The CDR3 runs to 13 residues. The V and J ends lost 6 bases and 7 bases, in that order; junction bases with no gene match: 6. The germline CDR1 and CDR2 sequences are SGHTA and FQGNSA. The sample originates from a study of Graves' ophthalmopathy and Graves' hyperthyroidism. Findings of the study overall: The study's model predicted ophthalmopathy progression at roughly 69% sensitivity and 72% to 85% specificity. Also, most clonotypes expanded in the thyroid above 0.001 frequency appeared in blood.

Clinical symptoms, serum thyroxine, TRAb, thyroid ultrasound and orbital computed tomography were relied on for diagnosis. This receptor was obtained from an adult man with Graves' hyperthyroidism. This rearrangement joins TRBV7-2 to TRBJ1-2; 9 nucleotides match TRBD1. The sample was peripheral blood or thyroid tissue (not recorded which). The CDR3 spells CASRQQGALGYTF. The CDR3 nucleotides are TGTGCCAGCAGGCAACAGGGGGCGCTTGGCTACACCTTC.